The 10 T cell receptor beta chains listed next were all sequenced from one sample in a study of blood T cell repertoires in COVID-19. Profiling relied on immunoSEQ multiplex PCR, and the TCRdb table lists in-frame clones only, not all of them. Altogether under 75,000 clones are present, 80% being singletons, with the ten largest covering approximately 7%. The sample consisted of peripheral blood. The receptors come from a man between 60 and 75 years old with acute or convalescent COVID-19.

CDR3 sequence (DNA): TGTGCCAGCAGCTTGGCAACAGGGCGCGGGGCCAACGTCCTGACTTTC. Residues: CASSLATGRGANVLTF. The genes are TRBV7-2 and TRBJ2-6, with D tentatively TRBD1 (6 bases). This CDR3 has 16 residues. The germline gives CDR1 SGHTA, CDR2 FQGNSA. Trimming removed 3 bases from V and 4 bases from J, with 13 bases in between.

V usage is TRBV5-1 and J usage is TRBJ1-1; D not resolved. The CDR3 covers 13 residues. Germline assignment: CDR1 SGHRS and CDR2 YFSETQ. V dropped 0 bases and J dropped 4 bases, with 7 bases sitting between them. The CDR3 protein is CASSLAAGTEAFF. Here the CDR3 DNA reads TGCGCCAGCAGCTTGGCTGCCGGCACTGAAGCTTTCTTT.

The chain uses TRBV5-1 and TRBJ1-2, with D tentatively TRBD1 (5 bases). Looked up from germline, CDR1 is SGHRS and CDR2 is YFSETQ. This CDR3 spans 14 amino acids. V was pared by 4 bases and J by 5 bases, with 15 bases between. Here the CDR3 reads CASSRDGGAYGYTF. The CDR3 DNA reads TGCGCCAGCAGCCGGGACGGAGGGGCGTATGGCTACACCTTC.

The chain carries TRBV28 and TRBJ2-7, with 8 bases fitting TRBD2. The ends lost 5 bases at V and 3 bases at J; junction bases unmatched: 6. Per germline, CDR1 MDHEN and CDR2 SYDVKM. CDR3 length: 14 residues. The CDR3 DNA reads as TGTGCCAGCAGTCTAACGGGGGGGAGCTACGAGCAGTACTTC. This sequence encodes CASSLTGGSYEQYF.

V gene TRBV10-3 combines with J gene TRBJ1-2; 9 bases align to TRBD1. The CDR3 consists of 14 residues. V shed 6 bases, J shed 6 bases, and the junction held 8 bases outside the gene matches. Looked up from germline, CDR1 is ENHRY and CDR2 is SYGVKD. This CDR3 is CAIRPGQGIHGYTF. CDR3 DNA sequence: TGTGCCATCAGACCGGGACAGGGAATCCATGGCTACACCTTC.

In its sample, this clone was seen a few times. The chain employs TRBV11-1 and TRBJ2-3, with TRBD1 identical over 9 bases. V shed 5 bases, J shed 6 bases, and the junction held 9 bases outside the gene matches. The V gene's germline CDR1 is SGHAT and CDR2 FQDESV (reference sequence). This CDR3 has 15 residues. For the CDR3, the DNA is TGTGCCAGCAGCGTTGACAGGGGGAGGGGGGATACGCAGTATTTT. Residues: CASSVDRGRGDTQYF.

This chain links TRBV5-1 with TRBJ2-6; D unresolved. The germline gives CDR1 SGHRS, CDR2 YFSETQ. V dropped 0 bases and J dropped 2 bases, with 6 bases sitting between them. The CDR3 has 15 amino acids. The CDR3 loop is CASSLGQTGANVLTF. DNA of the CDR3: TGCGCCAGCAGCTTGGGACAAACTGGGGCCAACGTCCTGACTTTC. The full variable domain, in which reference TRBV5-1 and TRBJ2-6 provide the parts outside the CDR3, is KAGVTQTPRYLIKTRGQQVTLSCSPISGHRSVSWYQQTPGQGLQFLFEYFSETQRNKGNFPGRFSGRQFSNSRSEMNVSTLELGDSALYLCASSLGQTGANVLTFGAGSRLTVL.

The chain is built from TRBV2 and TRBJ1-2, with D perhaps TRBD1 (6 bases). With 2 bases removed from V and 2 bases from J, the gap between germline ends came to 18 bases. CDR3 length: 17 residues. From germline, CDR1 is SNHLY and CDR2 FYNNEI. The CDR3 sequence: CASSEWAGAPQNYGYTF. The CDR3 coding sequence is TGTGCCAGCAGTGAATGGGCAGGGGCGCCGCAAAACTATGGCTACACCTTC.

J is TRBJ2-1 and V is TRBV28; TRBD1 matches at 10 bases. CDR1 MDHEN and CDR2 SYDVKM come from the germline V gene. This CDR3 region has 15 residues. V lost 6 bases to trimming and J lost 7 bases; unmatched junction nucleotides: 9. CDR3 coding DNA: TGTGCCAGCAGCTATGCCGGGACAGGGGTGAATGAGCAGTTCTTC. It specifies CASSYAGTGVNEQFF.

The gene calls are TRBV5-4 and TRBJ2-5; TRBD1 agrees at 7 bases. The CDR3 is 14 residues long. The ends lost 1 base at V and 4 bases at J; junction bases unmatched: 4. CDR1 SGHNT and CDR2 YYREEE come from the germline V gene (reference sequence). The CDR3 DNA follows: TGTGCCAGCAGCTTGAGAGCAGGGGGAGAGACCCAGTACTTC. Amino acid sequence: CASSLRAGGETQYF.